This T cell receptor beta chain was recovered during a study of OX40 agonist ivuxolimab in advanced cancers. Study summary: Partial responses were recorded for three patients, including one with hepatocellular carcinoma and two with cutaneous melanoma. Study observations and caveats: Also showing low normalized T-cell clonal expansion were some of the nonresponders.

Enrollment shut out patients with autoimmune disease history or systemic immunosuppression. A remark on this clone: Its specificity is unknown.

Data came from immunoSEQ multiplex PCR; TCRdb stores just in-frame clones and leaves some out. The sample shows 18,000 or so clones, 55% to 75% of them seen only once. The sample consisted of CD4+ or CD8+ T cells sorted from blood, taken in a trial of the OX40 agonist ivuxolimab. The receptor's source is an adult with an advanced solid tumor such as melanoma, head and neck, liver or kidney cancer.

DNA of the CDR3: TGTGCCAGCAGCCCCGGACAAGGCACAGATACGCAGTATTTT. Amino acid sequence: CASSPGQGTDTQYF. The chain links TRBV11-2 to TRBJ2-3; D perhaps matches TRBD1 (5 bases). Germline CDR1 reads SGHAT; CDR2 reads FQNNGV. The CDR3 is 14 amino acids. Trimming took 5 bases from V and 1 from J, leaving 10 bases between them.